Below, 3 T cell receptor beta chains from the same sample are listed, as sequenced in a study of Ad26.COV2.S vaccination and SARS-CoV-2 variants. Only in-frame clones appear in the TCRdb table, and some are missing; sequencing was by immunoSEQ multiplex PCR. The sample shows a few hundred thousand clones, over 75% of them seen only once. Treatment denoted: 19 received Ad26.COV2.S at low or high dose, single or two shots; about 5 received placebo; per-sample allocation not given. The investigators took samples on day 63 after the first vaccine or placebo injection. The sequences come from peripheral blood, collected in a trial of Ad26.COV2.S vaccine versus placebo. These receptor sequences come from a person aged 18-65 years who received the Ad26.COV2.S COVID-19 vaccine or a placebo.

This rearrangement joins TRBV30 to TRBJ2-7; the match to TRBD2 covers 8 bases. Trimming cost V 7 bases and J 4 bases; bases outside gene matches: 15. Germline CDR1 GTSNPN, CDR2 SVGIG (reference sequence). The CDR3 loop spans 15 amino acids. The CDR3 sequence: CAFQSGGGLWYEQYF. CDR3 nucleotide sequence: TGTGCCTTCCAAAGCGGGGGAGGATTATGGTACGAGCAGTACTTC.

The gene calls are TRBV19 and TRBJ1-2; weak D call: TRBD1 (5 bases). V lost 4 bases and J 8 bases, leaving 20 bases between the germline ends. The germline CDR1 and CDR2 sequences are LNHDA and SQIVND (reference sequence). The length of the CDR3 is 15 residues. CDR3 residues: CASSSRDPLSRGYTF. CDR3 DNA sequence: TGTGCCAGTAGTAGCCGGGACCCCCTTTCTCGCGGCTACACCTTC.

Concerning this clone: Other DNA sequences in the sample encode the same CDR3. For the CDR3, the DNA is TGTGCCAGCAGGAACGGGAATCAGCCCCAGCATTTT. This codes for CASRNGNQPQHF. The V call is TRBV6-5, the J call TRBJ1-5; D ambiguous. Germline V lookup: CDR1 MNHEY, CDR2 SVGAGI. This CDR3 region has 12 residues. The V end lost 6 bases, the J end lost 4 bases, and 7 bases lay between the germline ends.